Presented here are 5 T cell receptor beta chains from one specimen sequenced in a study of T cell clonotyping in hematopoietic cell transplantation (TCRdb year 2021). Taken with the paper, the label for time point translates to: recipient sample about 28 days before transplant, after cytoreduction. Library prep was done by the immunoSEQ multiplex PCR assay. TCRdb stores this immuneACCESS table with in-frame sequences only. Part of the clones is absent; in the studies checked, under half of the shortfall reflects unresolved V genes, and no reason is known for the rest. The sample table lists around 37,000 clones, 85% of them with a count of one. The leading ten clones occupy approximately 3% of the sample. The sample was peripheral blood mononuclear cells, taken before stem cell transplant. Receptors originate from a man aged 60 to 69 with acute myeloid leukemia. Some clones in this sample may be carry-over from other donors' samples.

The chain joins TRBV30 to TRBJ2-3; D is tentatively TRBD1 or TRBD2 (5 bases each). The V gene lost 3 bases and the J gene lost 6 bases, with 10 bases spanning the gap. The CDR3 runs to 12 residues. The germline V gene encodes CDR1 GTSNPN and CDR2 SVGIG (reference sequence). CDR3 sequence reads: CAWRDEGDTQYF. CDR3 sequence (DNA): TGTGCCTGGAGGGACGAGGGGGATACGCAGTATTTT.

The gene calls are TRBV7-3 and TRBJ2-1; 8 nucleotides agree with TRBD2. This CDR3 is built from 15 residues. Germline V lookup: CDR1 SGHTA, CDR2 FQGTGA. V shed 5 bases, J shed 4 bases, and the junction held 7 bases outside the gene matches. CDR3 nucleotides: TGTGCCAGCAGCCCTCGGGGGGGCTCATACAATGAGCAGTTCTTC. Translated, it gives CASSPRGGSYNEQFF.

V is TRBV2 and J is TRBJ2-7; D gene ambiguous. Germline loops: CDR1 SNHLY, CDR2 FYNNEI. This CDR3 region has 14 residues. The V and J ends lost 6 bases and 6 bases respectively, with 18 bases between them. The CDR3 nucleotides are TGTGCCAGCAGCCTGACGGCGACTTCCCGCGAGCAGTACTTC. Translated, it gives CASSLTATSREQYF.

This chain uses TRBV7-2 with TRBJ2-3; D remains unclear. The ends were cut back, 5 bases at V and 1 base at J, with 13 bases in the middle. This CDR3 contains 15 residues. CDR1 is SGHTA, CDR2 FQGNSA, per germline. The CDR3 sequence: CASSARKFGTDTQYF. The CDR3 coding sequence is TGTGCCAGCAGCGCAAGAAAGTTCGGCACAGATACGCAGTATTTT.

The chain combines TRBV7-2 with TRBJ2-7; 11 positions agree with TRBD2. The germline CDR1 and CDR2 sequences are SGHTA and FQGNSA. V lost 4 bases, J lost 4 bases, and 6 bases stayed unmatched. The CDR3 has 15 amino acids. This CDR3 reads CASSSTSGGGYEQYF. The CDR3 bases are TGTGCCAGCAGCTCCACTAGCGGGGGCGGATACGAGCAGTACTTC.